This T cell receptor (beta chain) was profiled in a study of blood T cell repertoires in COVID-19. Study-wide context: The samples span acute and convalescent COVID-19 from the United States, Italy and Spain. T cells, B-cell-depleted T cells, or PBMCs provided the cDNA or gDNA that served as material.

Original processing methods: Nucleated cell counts were estimated from reference gene primer amplification. Generated by immunoSEQ multiplex PCR, the TCRdb table keeps only in-frame clones and is missing some. The V and J calls and clone size are taken from that table; D and trimming were inferred from the DNA. The sample has 300,000 or so clones; 91% are singletons. Germline V gene data show CDR1 as LNHDA and CDR2 as SQIVND (reference sequence). There are 16 residues in the CDR3. V was shortened by 7 bases and J by 0 bases, with 16 bases between the two germline ends. Followed over time, Seattle patients had been enrolled while infection was active.

The clonotype was recovered from a woman aged 25 to 45 with COVID-19, enrolled during active disease. The genes are TRBV19 and TRBJ1-3; TRBD1 is a possible D gene (5 bases). The material sequenced was peripheral blood. CDR3: CASTGGELTSGNTIYF. In DNA, the CDR3 is TGTGCCAGTACGGGAGGGGAACTAACCTCTGGAAACACCATATATTTT.